The clone carrying this T cell receptor (beta chain) was seen a few times. Its cognate antigen is unknown. The data stem from a study of regulatory T cells in long-lasting Graves disease. General study results and limits: Persistent disease was characterized by preferential usage of TRBV28, TRBJ1-2 and TRBJ2-5.

Time point given: persistent/refractory GD, antithyroid drugs over 5 years with positive TRAb. RNA isolated from PBMCs was used to make the TCR library. Diagnosis followed American Thyroid Association guidelines for Graves' disease. The germline V gene has CDR1 MNHNS and CDR2 SASEGT. The CDR3 runs 16 residues. Trimming removed 8 bases at V and 4 bases at J, with 20 bases between. The TCR beta library used iRepertoire HTBI primers with Arm-PCR amplification of CDR3. TCRdb re-called the multiplex PCR reads with MiXCR, one entry per CDR3 protein. The sample holds over 300,000 distinct CDR3 sequences, about 19% seen once.

The receptor comes from a female donor with Graves disease. The V and J genes are TRBV6-1 and TRBJ1-4; no clear D. Sequencing used peripheral blood mononuclear cells (PBMCs), obtained when the disease was refractory, from a patient treated with antithyroid drugs. CDR3 loop: CASSRRMPSGNEKLFF. The CDR3 region has the DNA TGTGCCAGCTCTCGTAGAATGCCCAGTGGTAATGAAAAACTGTTTTTT.